This T cell receptor (beta chain) was captured by sequencing in a study of Ad26.COV2.S vaccination and SARS-CoV-2 variants. V lost 1 base, J lost 8 bases, and 18 bases lay in between. The CDR3 has 16 residues. Germline V gene data show CDR1 as SGHTA and CDR2 as FQGTGA. On this clone itself: No antigen is known for it.

Treatment defined: 15 to 20 received Ad26.COV2.S at low or high dose, single or two shots; about 5 received placebo; per-sample allocation not given. Vaccine and placebo recipients were sampled on day 63 after the first injection. Repertoires were generated with immunoSEQ multiplex PCR, while TCRdb's copy carries only in-frame clones and drops some. The table records about 500,000 clones, roughly nine tenths of them present only once. General study results and limits: Reportedly, spike-specific CD8+ and CD4+ T cell responses achieved substantial breadth once vaccination had taken place.

This chain links TRBV7-3 with TRBJ2-4; possibly TRBD1 for D (6 bases). This material consisted of peripheral blood, taken in a trial of Ad26.COV2.S vaccine versus placebo. The receptor's source is a person between 18 and 60 years old who received the Ad26.COV2.S COVID-19 vaccine or a placebo. The CDR3 loop is CASSLNIAGVGDIQYF. As DNA, the CDR3 is TGTGCCAGCAGCTTAAATATCGCAGGGGTCGGGGACATTCAGTACTTC.